This T cell receptor beta chain was identified in a study of blood T cell repertoires in COVID-19. Here immunoSEQ multiplex PCR was the method, and the copy in TCRdb shows in-frame clones only, minus some. The table lists fewer than 300,000 clones, approximately 90% of them singletons. CDR3 length: 16 residues. The V segment lost 2 bases and the J segment 7 bases; nucleotides outside the gene matches: 7. The germline V gene encodes CDR1 KGHSH and CDR2 LQKENI. The rearrangement links TRBV18 to TRBJ2-1; 11 nucleotides match TRBD2. Input material: peripheral blood. The source of this sequence is a woman aged 45-59 years with COVID-19, enrolled during active disease. CDR3 sequence reads: CASSPLGLAGGNEQFF. The CDR3 DNA follows: TGTGCCAGCTCACCATTAGGACTAGCGGGTGGGAATGAGCAGTTCTTC.